Listed below are T cell receptor beta chains from one sample, sequenced in a study of regulatory T cells in long-lasting Graves disease. TCRdb reprocessed the multiplex PCR reads with MiXCR, giving one entry per CDR3 protein. Of approximately 400,000 distinct CDR3 sequences detected, more than 13% appear once; the ten largest clones hold around 15%. Separately, the same data were catalogued under a study of T cells in Graves' hyperthyroidism and ophthalmopathy.

This material consisted of peripheral blood mononuclear cells (PBMCs), taken at new diagnosis, from a patient treated with antithyroid drugs. The receptors here all came from a woman younger than 45 with Graves disease. The CDR3 runs from the conserved cysteine through the conserved F or W. The order of the fields is J gene, clone size, V gene, D gene, CDR3 DNA, CDR3 protein. The D gene is left open where the match is weak. Clone size is shown for a subset of rows, as once, few, many or a class of expanded clone.

TRBJ2-1 | many | TRBV7-9 | - | TGTGCCAGCACCCCCGGGTATCAAAGGGGTGATGAGCAGTTCTTC | CASTPGYQRGDEQFF
TRBJ2-6 | few | TRBV12-3/TRBV12-4 | - | TGTGCCAGCAGGCCCGGGGACTTCAATTCCGGGGCCAACGTCCTGACTTTC | CASRPGDFNSGANVLTF
TRBJ1-6 | few | TRBV12-3/TRBV12-4 | - | TGTGCCAGCAGTTCGGGGTCTAGGGGTTCACCCCTCCACTTT | CASSSGSRGSPLHF
TRBJ1-2 | many | TRBV7-8 | TRBD1 | TGTGCCAGCAGCTTGATACCGGGACAGACCTATGGCTACACCTTC | CASSLIPGQTYGYTF
TRBJ1-1 | many | TRBV2 | TRBD1 | TGTGCCAGCAGAGATACAGGGGGCACTGAAGCTTTCTTT | CASRDTGGTEAFF
TRBJ1-1 | - | TRBV4-1 | - | TGCGCCAGCAGCCAAGTTGGGGGGCCTGAAGCTTTCTTT | CASSQVGGPEAFF
TRBJ2-1 | many | TRBV6-1 | - | TGTGCCAGCAGCCGTCTTGAGTCCCATGAGCAGTTCTTC | CASSRLESHEQFF
TRBJ2-2 | - | TRBV14 | TRBD1 | TGTGCCAGCAGCCTGCCGGGACAGGGGCGCACCGGGGAGCTGTTTTTT | CASSLPGQGRTGELFF
TRBJ2-5 | - | TRBV24-1 | TRBD2 | TGTGCCACCAGTGACCAGACTAGCGGGAGTCAGACCCAGTACTTC | CATSDQTSGSQTQYF
TRBJ2-7 | once | TRBV6-2/TRBV6-3 | - | TGTGCCAGCAGTTACTCTAAGGCGGAACCTTCCTACGAGCAGTACTTC | CASSYSKAEPSYEQYF
TRBJ2-3 | many | TRBV11-3 | TRBD2 | TGTGCCAGCAGGCGCCGGACTAGCGGGAAAACAGATACGCAGTATTTT | CASRRRTSGKTDTQYF
TRBJ2-6 | - | TRBV3-1 | TRBD2 | TGTGCCAGCATGACTAGCGGGAGGGTTGGGGCCAACGTCCTGACTTTC | CASMTSGRVGANVLTF
TRBJ2-1 | - | TRBV29-1 | - | TGCAGCGTCCCAGACGGGGGTTTGAATGAGCAGTTCTTC | CSVPDGGLNEQFF
TRBJ2-7 | few | TRBV19 | TRBD2 | TGTGCCAGTAGTTATCGAAGCGGGAGTCAAGAGCAGTACTTC | CASSYRSGSQEQYF
TRBJ1-1 | few | TRBV6-1 | - | TGTGCCAGCAGCCGAGGGAATTCTGAAACTGAAGCTTTCTTT | CASSRGNSETEAFF
TRBJ2-2 | many | TRBV20-1 | TRBD2 | TGCAGCGCCCCCCTAGCGGCCGCCGGGGAGCTGTTTTTT | CSAPLAAAGELFF
TRBJ1-5 | - | TRBV5-5 | TRBD1 | TGTGCCAGCAGCTTCGGGACAGGGGCTTCTAATCAGCCCCAGCATTTT | CASSFGTGASNQPQHF
TRBJ2-5 | - | TRBV9 | - | TGTGCCAGCAGCCCGGGGGGCTCGCGTGAGACCCAGTACTTC | CASSPGGSRETQYF
TRBJ2-1 | few | TRBV19 | TRBD1 | TGTGCCAGTAGAAATTCACGGGACAGATATCACTACAATGAGCAGTTCTTC | CASRNSRDRYHYNEQFF
TRBJ2-1 | - | TRBV27 | TRBD2 | TGTGCCAGCAGTTTACTGGCGGCTAGCGGGAGTTACAATGAGCAGTTCTTC | CASSLLAASGSYNEQFF
TRBJ2-5 | many | TRBV28 | - | TGTGCCAGCAGCCACGGGACGGTCCAAGAGACCCAGTACTTC | CASSHGTVQETQYF
TRBJ2-3 | many | TRBV6-5 | - | TGTGCCAGCAGTTTTACTCGACTTGGGGATACGCAGTATTTT | CASSFTRLGDTQYF
TRBJ2-7 | many | TRBV5-1 | - | TGCGCCAGCACCGATATCCCCTCCTACGAGCAGTACTTC | CASTDIPSYEQYF